These 2 T cell receptor beta chains originate from one sample sequenced in a study of human T cells and chemical hapten exposure. Specified time point: patch test 1, 2 weeks after DPC sensitization. Treatment specified: therapeutic diphenylcyclopropenone sensitization with weekly scalp DPC. From the RACE reads, TCRdb called clonotypes with MiXCR, one entry per CDR3 protein. Of 90,000 or so distinct CDR3 sequences listed, about 10% are singletons. The source material was whole blood, sampled in connection with sensitization to the hapten diphenylcyclopropenone (DPC). The receptors were sampled from a man aged 35 to 55 with alopecia areata. Some clones in this sample may be carry-over from other donors' samples.

The CDR3 DNA sequence: TGTGCCAGCAGCCAAGATACGAATCAGCCCCAGCATTTT. Translated, it gives CASSQDTNQPQHF. The gene calls are TRBV3-1 and TRBJ1-5; no clear D gene. V dropped 0 bases and J dropped 4 bases, with 4 bases sitting between them. CDR3 length: 13 amino acids. Per germline, CDR1 LGHDT and CDR2 YNNKEL (reference sequence).

The table lists this clonotype with a few counts. The V and J genes are TRBV6-5 and TRBJ2-5, with D possibly called TRBD1 or TRBD2 (5 bases each). V shed 5 bases and J shed 5 bases, with 18 bases lying between them. Germline V gives CDR1 MNHEY, CDR2 SVGAGI. The CDR3 runs 15 residues. The DNA for the CDR3 is TGTGCCAGCAGTCCAGACGGGGCCGCCTCGGAGACCCAGTACTTC. Protein: CASSPDGAASETQYF.